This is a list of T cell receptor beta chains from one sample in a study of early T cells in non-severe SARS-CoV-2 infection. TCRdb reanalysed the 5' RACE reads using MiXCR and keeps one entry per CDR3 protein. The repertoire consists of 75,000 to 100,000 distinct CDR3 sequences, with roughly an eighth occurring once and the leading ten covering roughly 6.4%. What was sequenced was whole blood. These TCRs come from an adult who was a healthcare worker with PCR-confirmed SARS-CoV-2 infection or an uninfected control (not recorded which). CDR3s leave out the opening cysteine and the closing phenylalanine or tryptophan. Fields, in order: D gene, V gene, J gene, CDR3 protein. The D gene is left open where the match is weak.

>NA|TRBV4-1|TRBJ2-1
ASSHSQGRHSYNEQF
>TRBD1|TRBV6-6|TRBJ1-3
ASTLTGPLSGNTIY
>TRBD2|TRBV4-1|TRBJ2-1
ASSLLSGSEQF
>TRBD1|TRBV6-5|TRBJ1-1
ASSYLSPGQGAQGTEAF
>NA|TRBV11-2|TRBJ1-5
ASSLEPGYSNQPQH
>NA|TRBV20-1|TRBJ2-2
SARRNTGELF
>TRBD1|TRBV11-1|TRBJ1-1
ASSFPGQVGTEAF
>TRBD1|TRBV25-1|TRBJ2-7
ASSELGGGQGTYEQY
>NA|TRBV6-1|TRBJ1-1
ASSEAAGLTEAF
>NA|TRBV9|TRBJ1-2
ASSKQGRVKGYGYT
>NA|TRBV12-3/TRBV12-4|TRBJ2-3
ASSLGSWFTSTDTQY
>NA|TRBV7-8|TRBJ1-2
ASSFMLGDGYT
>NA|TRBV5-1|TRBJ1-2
ASSPSIDNYGYT
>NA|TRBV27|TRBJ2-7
ASSSRSALNEQY
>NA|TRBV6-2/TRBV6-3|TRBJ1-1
ASSYRSNTEAF
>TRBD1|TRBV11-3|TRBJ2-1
ASSSRLAGQDEQF
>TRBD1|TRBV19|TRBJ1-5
ASWTGGNQPQH
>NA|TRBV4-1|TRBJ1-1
ASGLRTEAF
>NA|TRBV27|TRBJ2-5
ASSLSGLKETQY
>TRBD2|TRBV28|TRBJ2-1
ASSPRLAGAGNEQF
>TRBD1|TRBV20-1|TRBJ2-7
SASGQGSSYEQY
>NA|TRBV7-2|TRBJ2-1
ASSLDGPYNEQF
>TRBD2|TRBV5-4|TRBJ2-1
ASSALAASGSSYNEQF
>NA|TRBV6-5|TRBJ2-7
ASSPIMVSSFYEQY
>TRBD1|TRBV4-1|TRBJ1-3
ASTGTGSASGNTIY
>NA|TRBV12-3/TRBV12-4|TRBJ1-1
ASSMIQGDEAF
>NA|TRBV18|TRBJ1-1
ASSPGALRTEAF
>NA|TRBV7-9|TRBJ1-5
ASSPGSGQSYSNQPQH
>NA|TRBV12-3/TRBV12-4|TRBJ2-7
ASSKNRASYEQY
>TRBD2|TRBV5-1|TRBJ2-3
ASSFRTSGTDTQY
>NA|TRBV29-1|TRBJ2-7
SVEYTSRPPYEQY
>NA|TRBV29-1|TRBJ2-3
SVEARGSPTDTQY
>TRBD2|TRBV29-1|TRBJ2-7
SVEDKRGGPEQY
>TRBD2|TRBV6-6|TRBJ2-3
ASSYSLAGTDTQY
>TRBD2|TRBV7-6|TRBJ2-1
ASSPRGSGRVPYNEQF
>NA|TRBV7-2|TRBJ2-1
ASSRRGGEDNEQF
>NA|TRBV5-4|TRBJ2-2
ASSFTPGELF
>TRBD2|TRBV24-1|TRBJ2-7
ATSDATSGEQY
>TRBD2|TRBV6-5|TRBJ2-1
ASSRAGGLMLNEQF
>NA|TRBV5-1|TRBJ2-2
ASSLVPGPNTGELF
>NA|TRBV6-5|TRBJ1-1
ASSYVDLSTEAF
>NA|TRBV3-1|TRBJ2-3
ASSQGRSADTQY
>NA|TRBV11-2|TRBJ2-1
ASSHHNEQF
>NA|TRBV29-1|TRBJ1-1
SVEDPLDTLNTEAF
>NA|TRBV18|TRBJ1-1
ASSPYSILMNTEAF
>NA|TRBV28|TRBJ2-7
ASSPRVYSPPYEQY
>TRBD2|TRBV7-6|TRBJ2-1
ASSVTSGREEQF
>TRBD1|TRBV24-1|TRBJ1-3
ATSDVSPGQAYSGNTIY
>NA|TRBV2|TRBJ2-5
AGWYQETQY
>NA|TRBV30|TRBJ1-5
AHGGGRRNQPQH
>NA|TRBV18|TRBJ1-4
ASSHSALKGEKLF
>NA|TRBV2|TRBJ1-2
ASLRANYGYT
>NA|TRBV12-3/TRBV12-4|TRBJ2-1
ASSTRSVLNEQF
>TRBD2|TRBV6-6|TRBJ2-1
ASSSAGLAGSNEQF
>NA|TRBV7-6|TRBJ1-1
ASSRNSGTEAF
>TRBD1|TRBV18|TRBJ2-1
ASSRDRPLYNEQF
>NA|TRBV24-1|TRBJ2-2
ATSVSSRANTGELF
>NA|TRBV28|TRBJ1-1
ASSLRLGRITEAF
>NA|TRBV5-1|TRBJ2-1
ASSLASPPSYNEQF